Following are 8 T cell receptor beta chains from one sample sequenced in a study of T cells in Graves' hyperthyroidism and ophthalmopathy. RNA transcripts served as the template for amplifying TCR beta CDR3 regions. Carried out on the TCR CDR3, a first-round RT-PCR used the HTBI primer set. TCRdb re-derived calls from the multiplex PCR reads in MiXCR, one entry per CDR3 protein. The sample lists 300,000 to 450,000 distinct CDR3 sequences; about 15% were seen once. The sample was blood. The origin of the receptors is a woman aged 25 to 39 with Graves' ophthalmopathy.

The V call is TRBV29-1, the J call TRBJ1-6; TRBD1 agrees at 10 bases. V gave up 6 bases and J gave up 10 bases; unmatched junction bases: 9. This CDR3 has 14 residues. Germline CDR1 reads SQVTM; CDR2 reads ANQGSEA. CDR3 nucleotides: TGCAGCGTCGGACAGGGGGTGTTTGGGTCACCCCTCCACTTT. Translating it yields CSVGQGVFGSPLHF.

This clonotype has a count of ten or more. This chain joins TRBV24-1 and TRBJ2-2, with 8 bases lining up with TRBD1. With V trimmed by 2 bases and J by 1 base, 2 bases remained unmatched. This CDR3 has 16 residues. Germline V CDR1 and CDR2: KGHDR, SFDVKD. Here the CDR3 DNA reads TGTGCCACCAGTGATTACGGACAGGGGAACACCGGGGAGCTGTTTTTT. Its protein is CATSDYGQGNTGELFF.

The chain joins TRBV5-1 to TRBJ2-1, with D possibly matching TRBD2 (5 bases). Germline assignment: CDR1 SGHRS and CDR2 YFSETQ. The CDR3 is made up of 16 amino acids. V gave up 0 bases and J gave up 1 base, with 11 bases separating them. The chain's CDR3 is CASSLVPGNSYNEQFF. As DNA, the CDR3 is TGCGCCAGCAGCTTGGTACCGGGGAATTCCTACAATGAGCAGTTCTTC.

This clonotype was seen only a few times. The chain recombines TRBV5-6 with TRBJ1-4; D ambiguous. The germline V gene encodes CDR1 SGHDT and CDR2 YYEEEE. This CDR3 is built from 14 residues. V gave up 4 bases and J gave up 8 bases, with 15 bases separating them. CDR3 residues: CASSPVARDEKLFF. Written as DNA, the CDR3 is TGTGCCAGCAGCCCAGTCGCCAGAGACGAAAAACTGTTTTTT.

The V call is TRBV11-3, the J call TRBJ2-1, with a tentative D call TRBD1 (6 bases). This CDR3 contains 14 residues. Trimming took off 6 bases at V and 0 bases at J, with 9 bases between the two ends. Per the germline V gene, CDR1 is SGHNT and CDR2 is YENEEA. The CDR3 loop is CASSHRASYNEQFF. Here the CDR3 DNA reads TGTGCCAGCAGTCACAGGGCCTCCTACAATGAGCAGTTCTTC.

The CDR3 DNA reads TGTGCCATCAGAAAGACCGGTGATAATTCACCCCTCCACTTT. It specifies CAIRKTGDNSPLHF. The chain combines TRBV10-3 with TRBJ1-6; D not resolved. The germline gives CDR1 ENHRY, CDR2 SYGVKD. The CDR3 is 14 amino acids. With 6 bases removed from V and 5 bases from J, the gap between germline ends came to 11 bases.

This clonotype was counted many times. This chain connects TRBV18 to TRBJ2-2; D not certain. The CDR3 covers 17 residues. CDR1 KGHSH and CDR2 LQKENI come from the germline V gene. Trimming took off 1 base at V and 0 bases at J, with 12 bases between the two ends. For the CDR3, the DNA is TGTGCCAGCTCACCACTTCCCAGGCCCTCGAACACCGGGGAGCTGTTTTTT. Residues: CASSPLPRPSNTGELFF.

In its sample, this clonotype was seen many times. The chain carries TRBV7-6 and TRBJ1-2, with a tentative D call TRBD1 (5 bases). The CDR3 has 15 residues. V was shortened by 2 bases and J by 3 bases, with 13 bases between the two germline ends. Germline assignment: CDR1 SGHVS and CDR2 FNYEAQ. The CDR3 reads CASSLRPTGDYGYTF. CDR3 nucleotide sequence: TGTGCCAGCAGCTTAAGGCCCACGGGGGACTATGGCTACACCTTC.